One T cell receptor (beta chain) is described in this entry. Sequenced by immunoSEQ multiplex PCR; TCRdb stores in-frame clones only, minus some. Among 220,000 or so clones listed, around 86% were seen once. Enrolled during active infection, Seattle patients were then followed longitudinally. The entry originates in a study of blood T cell repertoires in COVID-19. Study-wide context: COVID-19 samples from acute and convalescent phases originated in the United States, Italy and Spain. From T cells, B-cell-depleted T cells, or PBMCs came the material, which was cDNA or gDNA.

V lost 1 base and J lost 1, with 7 bases in between. CDR1 is GTSNPN and CDR2 is SVGIG in the germline V gene (reference sequence). This CDR3 is 14 amino acids long. The V call is TRBV30, the J call TRBJ2-2, with D uncertain. Sample: peripheral blood. This TCR was sampled from a woman aged 45-59 years with COVID-19, enrolled during active disease. The DNA for the CDR3 is TGTGCCTGGAGTGAAAACAAGAACACCGGGGAGCTGTTTTTT. Protein product: CAWSENKNTGELFF.